This is a list of T cell receptor beta chains from one sample in a study of OX40 agonist ivuxolimab in advanced cancers. Method: immunoSEQ multiplex PCR; TCRdb's copy keeps in-frame clones and lacks some. The sample lists tens of thousands of clones, less than 90% occurring once. The sample in question was CD4+ or CD8+ T cells sorted from blood, obtained in a trial of the OX40 agonist ivuxolimab. The receptors here all came from an adult with an advanced solid tumor such as melanoma, head and neck, liver or kidney cancer. CDR3s include the opening cysteine and the closing phenylalanine or tryptophan. The order of the fields is J gene, clone size, V gene, D gene, CDR3 protein, CDR3 DNA. The D gene is left open where the match is weak. A row's size may be missing; if present it is once, few, many or a size class.

j_call: TRBJ1-3; clone_size: -; v_call: TRBV7-3; d_call: TRBD1; cdr3_aa: CASSSGTGENTIYF; cdr3_nt: TGTGCCAGCAGCTCCGGGACAGGGGAAAACACCATATATTTT
j_call: TRBJ2-7; clone_size: -; v_call: TRBV9; d_call: TRBD2; cdr3_aa: CASSAGTSAAYEQYF; cdr3_nt: TGTGCCAGCAGCGCCGGGACTAGCGCCGCCTACGAGCAGTACTTC
j_call: TRBJ2-1; clone_size: once; v_call: TRBV7-9; d_call: -; cdr3_aa: CASSLRFDEQFF; cdr3_nt: TGTGCCAGCAGCTTACGGTTCGATGAGCAGTTCTTC
j_call: TRBJ2-3; clone_size: -; v_call: TRBV30; d_call: -; cdr3_aa: CASGIYSTDTQYF; cdr3_nt: TGTGCCTCAGGAATTTATAGCACAGATACGCAGTATTTT
j_call: TRBJ1-1; clone_size: -; v_call: TRBV28; d_call: -; cdr3_aa: CASSFRWTEAFF; cdr3_nt: TGTGCCAGCAGTTTTAGGTGGACTGAAGCTTTCTTT
j_call: TRBJ2-7; clone_size: -; v_call: TRBV13; d_call: TRBD2; cdr3_aa: CASSLGGTSGYEQYF; cdr3_nt: TGTGCCAGCAGCTTAGGCGGGACTAGCGGATACGAGCAGTACTTC
j_call: TRBJ2-7; clone_size: -; v_call: TRBV6-1; d_call: -; cdr3_aa: CASSEGPALYEQYF; cdr3_nt: TGTGCCAGCAGTGAAGGCCCCGCGCTTTACGAGCAGTACTTC
j_call: TRBJ2-5; clone_size: -; v_call: TRBV27; d_call: TRBD1; cdr3_aa: CASSPDRVWETQYF; cdr3_nt: TGTGCCAGCAGCCCGGACAGGGTTTGGGAGACCCAGTACTTC
j_call: TRBJ2-7; clone_size: -; v_call: TRBV7-9; d_call: -; cdr3_aa: CASSPDTSYEQYF; cdr3_nt: TGTGCCAGCAGCCCAGACACATCCTACGAGCAGTACTTC
j_call: TRBJ2-1; clone_size: once; v_call: TRBV5-4; d_call: -; cdr3_aa: CASSHRWVNEQFF; cdr3_nt: TGTGCCAGCAGCCACAGATGGGTAAATGAGCAGTTCTTC
j_call: TRBJ1-6; clone_size: -; v_call: TRBV5-8; d_call: -; cdr3_aa: CASSLWDSPLHF; cdr3_nt: TGTGCCAGCAGCTTGTGGGACTCACCCCTCCACTTT